Below are 32 T cell receptor beta chains sequenced from a single sample in a study of T cell clones after liver transplantation. The method was immunoSEQ multiplex PCR; TCRdb's version includes in-frame clones alone and lacks a portion of them. The table includes some 60,000 clones, 71% detected once. The input for sequencing was CD4+ T cells from blood, taken before liver transplant. These receptors were taken from a human donor who received a liver transplant.

V gene TRBV6-6 combines with J gene TRBJ2-7, with D perhaps TRBD1 (6 bases). Between the trimmed V and J ends, which lost 6 bases and 7 bases, there was a span of 13 bases. The CDR3 spans 12 residues. Per the germline V gene, CDR1 is MNHNY and CDR2 is SVGAGI (reference sequence). Here the CDR3 reads CASRTQGLEQYF. The CDR3 DNA follows: TGTGCCAGCAGAACCCAGGGGTTGGAGCAGTACTTC.

The genes are TRBV21-1 and TRBJ1-2; the table gives TRBD1 as D, unverified against the DNA. TRBV21-1 is shown as a pseudogene. CDR3 length: 15 amino acids. CDR3 sequence (DNA): TGTGCCAGCAGCCCCCGGGACGGACAAGGGGGTGGCTACACCTTC. Its protein product is CASSPRDGQGGGYTF.

In this sample, this clone turned up a few times. The gene calls are TRBV4-2 and TRBJ1-1; D gene unclear. The germline V gene has CDR1 LGHNA and CDR2 YNFKEQ. This CDR3 has 14 amino acids. Trimming took off 0 bases at V and 8 bases at J, with 13 bases between the two ends. CDR3 nucleotides: TGTGCCAGCAGCCAAGATTCGACATACGGCGAAGCTTTCTTT. As protein: CASSQDSTYGEAFF.

The rearrangement links TRBV29-1 to TRBJ2-2; D ambiguous. Germline V lookup: CDR1 SQVTM, CDR2 ANQGSEA. Trimming removed 1 base from V and 0 bases from J, with 12 bases in between. This CDR3 region has 16 residues. This chain's CDR3 is CSVEGIASTNTGELFF. The DNA of the CDR3 is TGCAGCGTTGAAGGCATTGCCTCTACGAACACCGGGGAGCTGTTTTTT.

This chain links TRBV18 with TRBJ2-7; TRBD2 matches 7 bases. The CDR3 runs 16 residues. Trimming removed 1 base from V and 0 bases from J; junction bases left unmatched: 6. Germline CDR1 is KGHSH and CDR2 is LQKENI. The CDR3 region has the DNA TGTGCCAGCTCACCACGCGGGGGAGGGAACTCCTACGAGCAGTACTTC. This sequence encodes CASSPRGGGNSYEQYF.

The chain carries TRBV5-4 and TRBJ1-6; 8 bases match TRBD1. CDR1 SGHNT and CDR2 YYREEE come from the germline V gene (reference sequence). The junction had 6 bases not matched to a gene; V was cut back by 0 bases and J by 10 bases. The CDR3 totals 15 residues. The CDR3 region has the DNA TGTGCCAGCAGCTTGGGACAGGGGATACAGTCACCCCTCCACTTT. Protein sequence: CASSLGQGIQSPLHF. Full variable domain (outside the CDR3, taken from reference TRBV5-4 and TRBJ1-6): ETGVTQSPTHLIKTRGQQVTLRCSSQSGHNTVSWYQQALGQGPQFIFQYYREEENGRGNFPPRFSGLQFPNYSSELNVNALELDDSALYLCASSLGQGIQSPLHFGNGTRLTVT.

This clone was counted at least ten times. CDR3 loop: CAITPDYSPLHF. The DNA for the CDR3 is TGTGCCATCACCCCTGACTATTCACCCCTCCACTTT. V gene TRBV6-1 combines with J gene TRBJ1-6; D not certain. The V end lost 10 bases, the J end lost 8 bases, and 12 bases lay between the germline ends. Germline CDR1 is MNHNS and CDR2 is SASEGT. The CDR3 is made up of 12 amino acids.

The chain employs TRBV7-8 and TRBJ2-3; D is uncertain. Trimming removed 6 bases from V and 0 bases from J, with 7 bases in between. The CDR3 totals 13 residues. Germline V gene sequence: CDR1 SGHVS, CDR2 FQNEAQ. CDR3 nucleotides: TGTGCCAGCAGTCGGGTTAGCACAGATACGCAGTATTTT. This sequence encodes CASSRVSTDTQYF.

The genes are TRBV5-1 and TRBJ2-3; 8 nucleotides match TRBD1. Germline trimming cut 1 base from V and 2 bases from J; bases unmatched to any gene: 6. The V gene's germline CDR1 is SGHRS and CDR2 YFSETQ. The CDR3 runs to 16 residues. The CDR3 is CASSLRGQGSTDTQYF. CDR3 DNA: TGCGCCAGCAGCTTGAGAGGACAGGGCTCCACAGATACGCAGTATTTT.

The chain employs TRBV15 and TRBJ2-5; TRBD2 aligns across 13 bases. V lost 5 bases, J lost 1 base, and 4 bases stayed unmatched. The CDR3 is 16 residues long. From germline, CDR1 is LNHNV and CDR2 YYDKDF (reference sequence). The CDR3 DNA reads as TGTGCCACCAGCCCCCGGACTAGCGGGGGCCAAGAGACCCAGTACTTC. This encodes CATSPRTSGGQETQYF. Drawing the rest from reference TRBV15 and TRBJ2-5, the complete variable domain is DAMVIQNPRYQVTQFGKPVTLSCSQTLNHNVMYWYQQKSSQAPKLLFHYYDKDFNNEADTPDNFQSRRPNTSFCFLDIRSPGLGDTAMYLCATSPRTSGGQETQYFGPGTRLLVL.

V usage is TRBV29-1 and J usage is TRBJ2-6; no firm D call. Germline V gene data show CDR1 as SQVTM and CDR2 as ANQGSEA. The CDR3 has 13 amino acids. Trimming took 7 bases from V and 1 from J, leaving 8 bases between them. The CDR3, as DNA: TGCAGCGCTATTGTTTCTGGGGCCAACGTCCTGACTTTC. The encoded protein is CSAIVSGANVLTF.

The rearrangement joins TRBV29-1 to TRBJ1-2; TRBD1 matches 9 bases. Trimming at V came to 3 bases and at J to 7 bases, leaving 6 bases not matched to a gene. The CDR3 runs 13 residues. The germline CDR1 and CDR2 sequences are SQVTM and ANQGSEA. As DNA, the CDR3 is TGCAGCGTTGAGGACACAGGGGGCCTTGGCTACACCTTC. This translates into CSVEDTGGLGYTF.

This rearrangement joins TRBV4-1 to TRBJ2-5, with 10 bases identical to TRBD1. CDR3 size: 14 residues. Losses at the gene ends were 4 bases for V and 3 bases for J; bases not matched to a gene: 2. CDR1 MGHRA and CDR2 YSYEKL come from the germline V gene. CDR3 nucleotides: TGCGCCAGCAGCCGCGGGACAGGGGAAGAGACCCAGTACTTC. Translating gives CASSRGTGEETQYF.

The chain combines TRBV10-1 with TRBJ1-4; 11 nucleotides match TRBD1. J gave up 7 bases and V 3 bases, and 1 base lay outside the gene matches. CDR1 WNHNN and CDR2 SYGVQD come from the germline V gene (reference sequence). This CDR3 contains 14 residues. This chain's CDR3 is CASSDGTGGEKLFF. CDR3 DNA sequence: TGCGCCAGCAGTGATGGGACAGGGGGTGAAAAACTGTTTTTT.

The chain is built from TRBV19 and TRBJ1-5; D remains unclear. V was shortened by 1 base and J by 6 bases, with 10 bases between the two germline ends. This CDR3 is built from 14 residues. Germline CDR1 LNHDA, CDR2 SQIVND (reference sequence). The CDR3 DNA reads TGTGCCAGTAGTATAGCGGGCGGGCGTCAGCCCCAGCATTTT. Its protein product is CASSIAGGRQPQHF. Complete variable domain (other parts from reference TRBV19 and TRBJ1-5): DGGITQSPKYLFRKEGQNVTLSCEQNLNHDAMYWYRQDPGQGLRLIYYSQIVNDFQKGDIAEGYSVSREKKESFPLTVTSAQKNPTAFYLCASSIAGGRQPQHFGDGTRLSIL.

This chain connects TRBV5-6 to TRBJ1-1, with 9 bases that match TRBD1. The trim removed 3 bases at V and 4 bases at J, leaving 7 bases unmatched. Germline CDR1 and CDR2: SGHDT and YYEEEE. This CDR3 region has 15 residues. The chain's CDR3 is CASSSTGGAGTEAFF. CDR3 in DNA: TGTGCCAGCAGCTCTACAGGGGGCGCGGGCACTGAAGCTTTCTTT.

The chain is built from TRBV27 and TRBJ1-1; possible D gene TRBD1, 5 bases. CDR1 MNHEY and CDR2 SMNVEV come from the germline V gene (reference sequence). The V end was cut by 6 bases, the J end by 5 bases, with 10 bases between. This CDR3 spans 12 amino acids. The CDR3 is CASSRGGTEAFF. The CDR3 region has the DNA TGTGCCAGCAGCCGGGGGGGGACTGAAGCTTTCTTT.

The rearrangement links TRBV14 to TRBJ1-1; D is ambiguous. Germline CDR1 and CDR2: SGHDN and FVKESK. This CDR3 region has 17 residues. The ends were cut back, 1 base at V and 0 bases at J, with 15 bases in the middle. The CDR3 reads CASSQGLRHIMNTEAFF. CDR3 nucleotide sequence: TGTGCCAGCAGCCAAGGGTTGAGACATATCATGAACACTGAAGCTTTCTTT.

The chain links TRBV7-9 to TRBJ2-7, with TRBD2 matching over 13 bases. Germline lookup yields CDR1 SEHNR and CDR2 FQNEAQ (reference sequence). The CDR3 spans 15 residues. With V trimmed by 5 bases and J by 4 bases, 5 bases remained unmatched. CDR3 bases: TGTGCCAGCAGCCCGACTAGCGGGGGGAAATACGAGCAGTACTTC. Translating it yields CASSPTSGGKYEQYF.

The rearrangement uses TRBV2 and TRBJ1-2, with 10 bases matching TRBD1. The CDR3 spans 17 residues. Losses at the gene ends were 6 bases for V and 8 bases for J; bases not matched to a gene: 18. Per the germline V gene, CDR1 is SNHLY and CDR2 is FYNNEI. The CDR3 DNA reads as TGTGCCAGCAGACCCGGGACAGGGGCTTATTTATCATCGGGCTACACCTTC. It specifies CASRPGTGAYLSSGYTF.

This chain links TRBV5-1 with TRBJ1-3, with 7 bases matching TRBD1. J lost 2 bases, V lost 0 bases, and 2 bases had no gene match. Germline V gene sequence: CDR1 SGHRS, CDR2 YFSETQ. The CDR3 has 15 amino acids. In DNA form, the CDR3 reads TGCGCCAGCAGCTTGGGACAGGGAGCTGGAAACACCATATATTTT. It is translated as CASSLGQGAGNTIYF. The full variable domain, rest sourced from reference TRBV5-1 and TRBJ1-3, is KAGVTQTPRYLIKTRGQQVTLSCSPISGHRSVSWYQQTPGQGLQFLFEYFSETQRNKGNFPGRFSGRQFSNSRSEMNVSTLELGDSALYLCASSLGQGAGNTIYFGEGSWLTVV.

The genes are TRBV28 and TRBJ2-2, with D possibly being TRBD1 (5 bases). Trimming took off 6 bases at V and 9 bases at J, with 8 bases between the two ends. There are 11 residues in the CDR3. Germline V CDR1 and CDR2: MDHEN, SYDVKM. CDR3 residues: CASRTVRELFF. DNA for the CDR3: TGTGCCAGCAGGACAGTCAGGGAGCTGTTTTTT.

The chain recombines TRBV9 with TRBJ2-1; TRBD2 matches 16 bases. CDR3 length: 20 residues. Germline CDR1 is SGDLS and CDR2 is YYNGEE. The V and J ends lost 4 bases and 6 bases, in that order; junction bases with no gene match: 16. This CDR3 reads CASSPRTTGTSGGGLNEQFF. Here the CDR3 DNA reads TGTGCCAGCAGCCCAAGAACCACCGGGACTAGCGGGGGGGGGCTCAATGAGCAGTTCTTC.

The chain is built from TRBV9 and TRBJ1-1; TRBD1 might be the D (6 bases). CDR3 size: 14 residues. The germline V gene has CDR1 SGDLS and CDR2 YYNGEE. V was clipped by 3 bases and J by 11 bases, with 20 bases between them. In nucleotides, the CDR3 is TGTGCCAGCAGCGCTCACCCGGGAGGGGGTGGGGCTTTCTTT. As protein: CASSAHPGGGGAFF.

In this sample, this clone turned up many times. This chain uses TRBV7-2 with TRBJ1-6, with 8 bases lining up with TRBD1. This CDR3 has 16 residues. J was trimmed by 10 bases and V by 5 bases; bases with no gene match: 13. The germline CDR1 and CDR2 sequences are SGHTA and FQGNSA. The CDR3 spells CASSPRSGTGSSPLHF. The DNA for the CDR3 is TGTGCCAGCAGCCCCCGGTCCGGGACAGGATCCTCACCCCTCCACTTT. The full variable domain, rest sourced from reference TRBV7-2 and TRBJ1-6, is GAGVSQSPSNKVTEKGKDVELRCDPISGHTALYWYRQSLGQGLEFLIYFQGNSAPDKSGLPSDRFSAERTGGSVSTLTIQRTQQEDSAVYLCASSPRSGTGSSPLHFGNGTRLTVT.

Only a few counts were recorded for this clone. CDR3 DNA: TGTGCCAGCAGACGGGACAGGGAGACAGATACGCAGTATTTT. Translating it yields CASRRDRETDTQYF. This chain connects TRBV11-2 to TRBJ2-3, with 9 bases matching TRBD1. Germline-derived CDR1 and CDR2 are SGHAT and FQNNGV. The CDR3 loop spans 14 amino acids. After removal of 6 bases from V and 3 bases from J, the junction contained 4 bases not matched to a gene.

This chain connects TRBV7-2 to TRBJ2-4; 15 bases line up with TRBD2. There are 15 residues in the CDR3. Germline CDR1 SGHTA, CDR2 FQGNSA. V lost 8 bases to trimming and J lost 6 bases; unmatched junction nucleotides: 5. The DNA for the CDR3 is TGTGCCAGCGGACTAGCGGGGGGGCTCCGAAACATTCAGTACTTC. It yields the protein CASGLAGGLRNIQYF.

The rearrangement uses TRBV7-2 and TRBJ1-2, with 10 nucleotides matching TRBD1. The CDR3 runs 17 residues. J gave up 0 bases and V 6 bases, and 10 bases lay outside the gene matches. CDR1 is SGHTA, CDR2 FQGNSA, per germline. CDR3 loop: CASSPDRGRWANYGYTF. CDR3 DNA sequence: TGTGCCAGCAGTCCCGACAGGGGGCGATGGGCTAACTATGGCTACACCTTC. The variable domain in full, with the rest retrieved from reference TRBV7-2 and TRBJ1-2, is GAGVSQSPSNKVTEKGKDVELRCDPISGHTALYWYRQSLGQGLEFLIYFQGNSAPDKSGLPSDRFSAERTGGSVSTLTIQRTQQEDSAVYLCASSPDRGRWANYGYTFGSGTRLTVV.

The J gene is TRBJ2-6, the V gene TRBV4-1, with a tentative D call TRBD1 (6 bases). This CDR3 is 17 amino acids long. Looked up from germline, CDR1 is MGHRA and CDR2 is YSYEKL. V was shortened by 1 base and J by 0 bases, with 10 bases between the two germline ends. The CDR3 sequence is CASSQAGVSSGANVLTF. The CDR3 nucleotides read TGCGCCAGCAGCCAAGCAGGGGTCAGCTCTGGGGCCAACGTCCTGACTTTC.

This clone has a handful of counts. This same CDR3 is encoded by further DNA sequences in the sample. The chain uses TRBV5-1 and TRBJ2-2; 11 bases fit TRBD1. J lost 4 bases, V lost 4 bases, and 6 bases had no gene match. CDR3 length equals 16 residues. Germline values: CDR1 SGHRS, CDR2 YFSETQ. The CDR3 spells CASSPRTGGPTGELFF. The CDR3 coding sequence is TGCGCCAGCAGCCCGAGGACAGGGGGCCCCACCGGGGAGCTGTTTTTT.

There are a few counts of this clone. The rearrangement joins TRBV20-1 to TRBJ1-1; D is uncertain. The CDR3 has 11 amino acids. Trimming pared 3 bases from V and 14 bases from J, leaving 16 bases between. Germline assignment: CDR1 DFQATT and CDR2 SNEGSKA (reference sequence). The CDR3 bases are TGCAGTGCTAGTACCACCCTCGCGGTGTTCTTT. Its protein is CSASTTLAVFF.

The rearrangement joins TRBV9 to TRBJ1-2, with a tentative D call TRBD1 (5 bases). Trimming removed 3 bases at V and 3 bases at J, with 6 bases between. The V gene's germline CDR1 is SGDLS and CDR2 YYNGEE. The CDR3 is 12 residues long. The CDR3 loop reads CASSGGDYGYTF. The CDR3 nucleotides read TGTGCCAGCAGCGGGGGGGACTATGGCTACACCTTC.